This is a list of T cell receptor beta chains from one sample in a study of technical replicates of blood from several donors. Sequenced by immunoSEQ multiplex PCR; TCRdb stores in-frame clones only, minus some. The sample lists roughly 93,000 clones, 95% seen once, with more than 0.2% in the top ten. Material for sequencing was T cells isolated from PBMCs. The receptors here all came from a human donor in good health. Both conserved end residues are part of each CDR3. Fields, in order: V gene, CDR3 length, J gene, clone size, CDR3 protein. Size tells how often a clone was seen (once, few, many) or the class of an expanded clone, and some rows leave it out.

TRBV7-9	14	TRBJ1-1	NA	CASSLKRQDTEAFF
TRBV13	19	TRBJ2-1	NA	CASSSLYDRGLAENNEQFF
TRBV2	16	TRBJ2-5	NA	CASSADGLADQETQYF
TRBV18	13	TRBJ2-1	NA	CASSPTRHNEQFF
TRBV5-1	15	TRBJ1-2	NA	CASSLAGGEDYGYTF
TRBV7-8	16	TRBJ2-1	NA	CASSSHRERSYNEQFF
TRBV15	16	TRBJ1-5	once	CATSAEREFRGQPQHF
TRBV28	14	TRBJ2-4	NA	CASRREGILNIQYF
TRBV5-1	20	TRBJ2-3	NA	CASSLGSGLAGGTSTDTQYF
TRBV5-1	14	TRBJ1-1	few	CASSLAPGNTEAFF
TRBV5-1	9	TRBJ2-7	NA	CASSLARYF